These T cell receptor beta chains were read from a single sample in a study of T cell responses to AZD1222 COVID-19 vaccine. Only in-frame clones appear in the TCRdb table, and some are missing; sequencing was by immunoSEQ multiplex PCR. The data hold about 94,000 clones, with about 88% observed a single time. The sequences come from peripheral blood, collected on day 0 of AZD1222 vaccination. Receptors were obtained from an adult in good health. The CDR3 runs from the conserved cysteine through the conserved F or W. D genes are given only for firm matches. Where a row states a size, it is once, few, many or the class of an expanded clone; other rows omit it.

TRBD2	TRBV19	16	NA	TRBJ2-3	TGTGCCAGTACGGAACTAGCGGGGGGGCCGTCGGATACGCAGTATTTT	CASTELAGGPSDTQYF
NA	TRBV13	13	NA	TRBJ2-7	TGTGCCAGCAGCTCTCCCACAGGGCGCGAGCAGTACTTC	CASSSPTGREQYF
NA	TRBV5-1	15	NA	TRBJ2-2	TGCGCCAGCAGCTTGGAAGTCAGAGGGACCGGGGAGCTGTTTTTT	CASSLEVRGTGELFF
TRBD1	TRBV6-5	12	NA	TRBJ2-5	TGCGCCATACACAGGGGCGGAGAGACCCAGTACTTC	CAIHRGGETQYF
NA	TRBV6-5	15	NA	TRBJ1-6	TGTGCCAGCAGTTACGGGGCGATCTATAATTCACCCCTCCACTTT	CASSYGAIYNSPLHF
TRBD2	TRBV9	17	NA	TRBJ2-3	TGTGCCAGCAGCGTAGGGGTCGGGGGGACTAGCACAGATACGCAGTATTTT	CASSVGVGGTSTDTQYF
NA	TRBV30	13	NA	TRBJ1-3	TGTGCCTGGAGTGGACAGGCTGGAAACACCATATATTTT	CAWSGQAGNTIYF
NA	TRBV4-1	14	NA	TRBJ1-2	TGCGCCAGCACCCCTCCAGGGAGGGACTATGGCTACACCTTC	CASTPPGRDYGYTF
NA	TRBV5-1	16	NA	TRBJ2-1	TGCGCCAGCAGCTTGGCTCAAGGAGGCTCCTACAATGAGCAGTTCTTC	CASSLAQGGSYNEQFF
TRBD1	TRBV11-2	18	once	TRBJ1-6	TGTGCCAGCAGCCCCTTGGGACAGGGGGATGCTCGGAGTTCACCCCTCCACTTT	CASSPLGQGDARSSPLHF
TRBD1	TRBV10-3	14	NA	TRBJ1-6	TGTGCCATCAGAAAGGGACAGGGTAATTCACCCCTCCACTTT	CAIRKGQGNSPLHF
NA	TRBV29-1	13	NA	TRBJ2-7	TGCAGCGTTGTTAACCTGAGCTCCTACGAGCAGTACTTC	CSVVNLSSYEQYF
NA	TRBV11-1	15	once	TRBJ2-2	TGTGCCAGCAGCTTAGATTCCCGGCCCCCCGGGGAGCTGTTTTTT	CASSLDSRPPGELFF
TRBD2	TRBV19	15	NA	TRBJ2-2	TGTGCCAGTAGTTCTAGCGGGGTTCGCACCGGGGAGCTGTTTTTT	CASSSSGVRTGELFF
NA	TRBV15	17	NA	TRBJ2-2	TGTGCCACCAGCAGCCCCAAGGGAGGGGGAAACACCGGGGAGCTGTTTTTT	CATSSPKGGGNTGELFF
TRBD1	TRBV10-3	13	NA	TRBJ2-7	TGTGCCTCAAGGACAGGGGGGACCTACGAGCAGTACTTC	CASRTGGTYEQYF
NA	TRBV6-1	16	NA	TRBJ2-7	TGTGCCAGCAGTGAAGTAGACAGGAACCTTGGGGACGAGCAGTACTTC	CASSEVDRNLGDEQYF
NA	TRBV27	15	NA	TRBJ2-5	TGTGCCAGCAGTTTATCCCCGGCGACACGAGAGACCCAGTACTTC	CASSLSPATRETQYF
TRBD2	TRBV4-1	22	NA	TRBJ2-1	TGCGCCAGCAGCCGCCTAAGGGCTAGCGGGGGGGTAATCACAAGCTCCTACAATGAGCAGTTCTTC	CASSRLRASGGVITSSYNEQFF
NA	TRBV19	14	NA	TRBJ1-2	TGTGCCAGTAGTATAGGGTCCCTTAACTATGGCTACACCTTC	CASSIGSLNYGYTF